This T cell receptor beta chain was identified in a study of T cell responses to AZD1222 COVID-19 vaccine. Study-wide points: White British donors predominated, females outnumbered males, and clonal diversity was possibly underestimated. CD4 TCRs linked to vaccination spanned spike, dominating at 160-218 and 743-854. Repertoires were obtained solely post-peak T cell response. Within unmutated variant regions lay the reported targets of nearly half of spike-specific TCRs.

Assay: immunoSEQ multiplex PCR; the TCRdb copy retains only in-frame clones and omits some. Of roughly 140,000 clones in the sample, under 90% were seen once. The germline gives CDR1 PRHDT, CDR2 FYEKMQ (reference sequence). This CDR3 comprises 13 residues. V was clipped by 5 bases and J by 10 bases, with 12 bases between them. As regards this clone: Its matching antigen is unknown.

The chain recombines TRBV13 with TRBJ1-6; D is undetermined. The specimen comprised peripheral blood, sampled 28 days after the second AZD1222 dose. This receptor was obtained from an adult who received the AZD1222 COVID-19 vaccine. CDR3 protein: CASSQSNGSPLHF. The CDR3 nucleotides are TGTGCCAGCAGCCAGTCTAATGGATCACCCCTCCACTTT.